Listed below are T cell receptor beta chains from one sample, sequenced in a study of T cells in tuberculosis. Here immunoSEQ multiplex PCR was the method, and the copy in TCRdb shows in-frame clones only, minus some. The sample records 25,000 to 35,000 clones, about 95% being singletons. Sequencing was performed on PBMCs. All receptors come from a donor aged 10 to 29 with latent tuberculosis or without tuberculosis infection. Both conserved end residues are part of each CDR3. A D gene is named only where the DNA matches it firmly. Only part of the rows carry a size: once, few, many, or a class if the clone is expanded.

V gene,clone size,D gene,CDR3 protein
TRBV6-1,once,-,CANNRFGANTEAFF
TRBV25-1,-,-,CASSDQSAQRYEQYF
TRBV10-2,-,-,CASSETGQFNQPQHF
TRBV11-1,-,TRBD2,CASSVTSGGTNEQFF
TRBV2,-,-,CASKGANTGELFF
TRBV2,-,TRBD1,CASSVGTGVPYGYTF
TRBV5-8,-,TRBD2,CASSLVVTSGGNSEQYF
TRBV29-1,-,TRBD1,CSVEAAQGRYGYTF
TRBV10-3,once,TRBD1,CAIAGTVGYEQYF
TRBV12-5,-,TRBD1,CASGLRRGTGEAFF
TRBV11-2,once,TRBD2,CASSLETSGRLNEQYF
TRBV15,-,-,CATSRDKENQPQHF
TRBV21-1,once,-,CASSKVGTIYGYTF
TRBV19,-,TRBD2,CASRSGRAENNEQFF
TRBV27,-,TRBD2,CASSFTSGLETQYF
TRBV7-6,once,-,CASSHQGGIVAYNEQFF
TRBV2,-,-,CASRGGTYGYTF
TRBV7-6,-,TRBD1,CASSPFRDRVDEKLFF
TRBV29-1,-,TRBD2,CSVEDLRGGYNEQFF
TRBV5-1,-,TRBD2,CASSKTSGSYNEQFF
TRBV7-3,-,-,CASSRGSGSQETQYF
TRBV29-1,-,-,CSVGVLEGYTF
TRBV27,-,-,CASSLIGDQPQHF
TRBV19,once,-,CASSFGGVGYTF
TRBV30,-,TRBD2,CACTTGTSSYNEQFF
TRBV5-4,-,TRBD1,CASSFQGANEKLFF
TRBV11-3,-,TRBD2,CASSLVSGVAGGDTQYF
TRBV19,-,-,CATFRGGNTGELFF